These 21 T cell receptor delta chains were all obtained from the same sample, sequenced in a study of Vδ1+ human thymocytes (dated by TCRdb to 2016 to 2019). The paper's findings and limits, for the study overall: Thymic TRG and TRD repertoires appeared highly polyclonal with Gaussian CDR3 length distributions, unlike oligoclonal peripheral blood repertoires.

Sequencing was performed on an Illumina MiSeq. RNA extraction was performed with the RNeasy mini kit, and reverse transcription was done with Superscript III. CDR3 amplicons were produced by multiplex PCR using pooled V-gene forward primers and a constant-region reverse primer with Illumina adaptor overhangs. In TCRdb, clones were called once more from the public reads by CATT, and rows of identical DNA were later combined. Recorded for this sample are 23,000 or so delta-chain clones; around 7.7% of them occurred a single time. The ten largest clonotypes hold more than 0.9% of the sample. The antigens of these receptors remain unknown. Input material: Vdelta1+ gamma-delta thymocytes from the thymus. Per the publication, the cell subset or site label means: FACS-sorted CD3+ TCRalphabeta- TCRVdelta1+ TCRVdelta2- thymocytes. Every receptor here comes from a girl under three years old who had congenital heart surgery.

This clone was seen a handful of times. The chain couples TRDV1 to TRDJ1, with 8 bases aligning to TRDD3. Trimming at V came to 1 base and at J to 1 base, leaving 17 bases not matched to a gene. The germline V gene encodes CDR1 TSWWSYY and CDR2 QGS. The CDR3 runs to 20 residues. The CDR3 sequence is CALGEPLQIAGGPLTDKLIF. DNA for the CDR3: TGTGCTCTTGGGGAACCACTACAAATCGCTGGGGGACCCCTCACCGATAAACTCATCTTT.

This clone was observed a handful of times. This sequence joins TRDV1 and TRDJ1, with D perhaps matching TRDD3 (6 bases). The CDR3 spans 18 residues. CDR1 and CDR2 (germline): TSWWSYY, QGS. The germline V and J ends were trimmed by 2 bases and 10 bases, with 29 bases remaining between them. CDR3 DNA sequence: TGTGCTCTTGGGGAAAGGTGCCTCGGACGGCGCGGGATAGAGGGACTCATCTTT. Its protein product is CALGERCLGRRGIEGLIF.

Only a few counts were recorded for this clone. The chain links TRDV1 to TRDJ1; D may be TRDD2 or TRDD3 (5 bases each). The V gene lost 0 bases and the J gene lost 0 bases, with 29 bases spanning the gap. Germline CDR1 is TSWWSYY and CDR2 is QGS. The CDR3 has 22 residues. The CDR3 is CALGELVPPYIRRSPYTDKLIF. CDR3 bases: TGTGCTCTTGGGGAACTAGTGCCCCCCTACATACGCCGTAGTCCTTACACCGATAAACTCATCTTT.

This clone was counted a single time. The chain has TRDV1 and TRDJ1; TRDD3 matches at 12 bases. TCRdb lists no J gene, so it was determined here by aligning the DNA to germline. Germline V gene lookup returns CDR1 TSWWSYY and CDR2 QGS. The V segment lost 0 bases and the J segment 0 bases; nucleotides outside the gene matches: 14. The CDR3 covers 21 residues. CDR3 in DNA: TGTGCTCTTGGGGAACTCTCTAGTTCTACTGGGGGATACACCCACACCGATAAACTCATCTTT. Its translation: CALGELSSSTGGYTHTDKLIF.

This clone came up a few times. The J gene is TRDJ1, the V gene TRDV1; weak D call: TRDD3 (5 bases). Germline CDR1 reads TSWWSYY; CDR2 reads QGS. This CDR3 comprises 12 residues. The V gene lost 1 base and the J gene lost 9 bases, with 9 bases spanning the gap. CDR3 in DNA: TGTGCTCTTGGGGAACAGCTTGGGGAACTCATCTTT. Translation: CALGEQLGELIF.

The chain combines TRDV1 with TRDJ1; 7 bases agree with TRDD3. Germline assignment: CDR1 TSWWSYY and CDR2 QGS. The CDR3 extends over 17 amino acids. The V gene end was trimmed by 0 bases and the J gene end by 9 bases; junction bases not matched to a gene: 16. DNA for the CDR3: TGTGCTCTTGGGGAACTAACCGGAGGATACGCCGGTGTTGAACTCATCTTT. Translated: CALGELTGGYAGVELIF.

The chain employs TRDV1 and TRDJ1; 9 nucleotides align to TRDD3. J lost 1 base, V lost 3 bases, and 15 bases had no gene match. Germline CDR1 is TSWWSYY and CDR2 is QGS. The CDR3 totals 19 residues. CDR3 in amino acids: CALGDGGLFGGIPTDKLIF. For the CDR3, the DNA is TGTGCTCTTGGGGATGGCGGTCTCTTTGGGGGGATACCCACCGATAAACTCATCTTT.

The chain recombines TRDV1 with TRDJ1, with TRDD3 matching 9 bases. The CDR3 length is 23 residues. Germline lookup yields CDR1 TSWWSYY and CDR2 QGS. With 3 bases clipped from V and 4 bases from J, the junction kept 30 bases outside the gene matches. For the CDR3, the DNA is TGTGCTCTTGGGGATAAACCATTTATCGGGGTGGTTGGACTGGGGGACGGCCACGATAAACTCATCTTT. Protein product: CALGDKPFIGVVGLGDGHDKLIF.

This clone was detected a few times. V is TRDV1 and J is TRDJ1; 8 bases agree with TRDD3. Germline assignment: CDR1 TSWWSYY and CDR2 QGS. J lost 8 bases, V lost 5 bases, and 16 bases had no gene match. The CDR3 is 16 residues long. Here the CDR3 DNA reads TGTGCTCTTGGGTTCCGAGGGCTGGGGGAACCACCCAAACTCATCTTT. Translated: CALGFRGLGEPPKLIF.

This clone has more than one count but fewer than ten. This sequence joins TRDV1 and TRDJ1; 9 bases fit TRDD3. V dropped 2 bases and J dropped 3; count of bases not matched to a gene: 19. The CDR3 length is 20 residues. CDR1 and CDR2 from the germline V gene are TSWWSYY and QGS. The CDR3 region is CALGEAPYWGTMKKADKLIF. CDR3 DNA sequence: TGTGCTCTTGGGGAAGCTCCGTACTGGGGGACTATGAAGAAGGCCGATAAACTCATCTTT.

This clone showed up just a few times. At one end, the junction sequence differs from germline, possibly due to a read error. The chain recombines TRDV1 with TRDJ1; D might be TRDD3 (6 bases). The CDR3 runs to 17 residues. Germline V gives CDR1 TSWWSYY, CDR2 QGS. The CDR3 nucleotides are TGTGCTCTTGGGGAACCGCTTGGGGGCACTAGCACCGATAAACCCATCTTT. This gives the protein CALGEPLGGTSTDKPIF.

This clone was detected only a few times. A clone one base away is much larger, so this may be a read error. This sample includes further DNA sequences coding for the same CDR3. The genes are TRDV2 and TRDJ1; 12 bases are a match to TRDD3. The germline CDR1 and CDR2 sequences are GEAIGNYY and EKD. Trimming removed 7 bases from V and 0 bases from J; junction bases left unmatched: 5. The CDR3 totals 15 residues. The CDR3 is CACWGIRRDTDKLIF. The CDR3 nucleotides read TGTGCCTGCTGGGGGATACGCAGGGACACCGATAAACTCATCTTT.

This chain connects TRDV1 to TRDJ1; 9 bases align to TRDD3. J lost 2 bases, V lost 1 base, and 11 bases had no gene match. Looked up from germline, CDR1 is TSWWSYY and CDR2 is QGS. The CDR3 is 18 residues long. The CDR3 coding sequence is TGTGCTCTTGGGGAACATACACTCTGGGGGATGATGACCGATAAACTCATCTTT. It encodes CALGEHTLWGMMTDKLIF.

The V gene was left uncalled, and the J gene is TRDJ1; the table assigns TRDD3, which was not confirmed against the DNA. The CDR3 has 17 residues. The CDR3 nucleotides read TGTGCTCTTGGGATTTGGTTCCGGCTGGGGGATACCGATAAACTCATCTTT. Protein sequence: CALGIWFRLGDTDKLIF.

The chain links TRDV1 to TRDJ1; TRDD3 aligns across 9 bases. The J gene is absent in TCRdb and was assigned here via DNA matching to germline. J lost 0 bases, V lost 0 bases, and 14 bases had no gene match. CDR1 and CDR2 (germline): TSWWSYY, QGS. The CDR3 length is 20 residues. The CDR3 protein is CALGELRLLRGYDYTDKLIF. The DNA of the CDR3 is TGTGCTCTTGGGGAACTGCGGCTTCTGAGGGGATACGATTACACCGATAAACTCATCTTT.

The gene calls are TRDV1 and TRDJ1; 10 nucleotides match TRDD3. Germline V gene sequence: CDR1 TSWWSYY, CDR2 QGS. The CDR3 totals 20 residues. Unmatched junction bases numbered 19, after V lost 1 base and J lost 5 bases. CDR3 in amino acids: CALGEPITLRGGYDRDKLIF. The DNA of the CDR3 is TGTGCTCTTGGGGAACCGATCACACTCCGAGGGGGATACGATCGAGATAAACTCATCTTT.

Worth noting for this clone: At one end, the junction sequence differs from germline, possibly due to a read error. This sample includes further DNA sequences coding for the same CDR3. The rearrangement joins TRDV1 to TRDJ1, with TRDD3 identical over 12 bases. Germline assignment: CDR1 TSWWSYY and CDR2 QGS. The CDR3 consists of 21 residues. The CDR3 spells CALVRPSPTGGYSGRTDKLIF. The CDR3 DNA reads TGCGCTCTTGTGCGGCCTTCCCCCACTGGGGGATACTCCGGGAGGACCGATAAACTCATCTTT.

This chain joins TRDV1 and TRDJ1, with 7 bases fitting TRDD2. CDR1 is TSWWSYY, CDR2 QGS, per germline. The CDR3 covers 17 residues. V gave up 3 bases and J gave up 0 bases; unmatched junction bases: 10. The CDR3: CALGDLFLARYTDKLIF. DNA for the CDR3: TGTGCTCTTGGGGATCTCTTCCTAGCCAGGTACACCGATAAACTCATCTTT.

The V gene is TRDV1, the J gene TRDJ1; 8 bases align to TRDD2. Germline V gene data show CDR1 as TSWWSYY and CDR2 as QGS. The junction had 23 bases not matched to a gene; V was cut back by 5 bases and J by 6 bases. CDR3 length: 19 residues. CDR3 sequence reads: CALGRHAFLSLYWTHKLIF. The DNA of the CDR3 is TGTGCTCTTGGGCGCCACGCCTTCCTAAGCCTTTACTGGACCCATAAACTCATCTTT.

V gene TRDV1 combines with J gene TRDJ1; the match to TRDD3 covers 11 bases. Germline values: CDR1 TSWWSYY, CDR2 QGS. Germline trimming cut 0 bases from V and 1 base from J; bases unmatched to any gene: 13. CDR3 length equals 20 residues. CDR3 amino acids: CALGELGASSGGYSTDKLIF. DNA of the CDR3: TGTGCTCTTGGGGAACTTGGTGCGTCCTCTGGGGGATACAGCACCGATAAACTCATCTTT.

This rearrangement joins TRDV1 to TRDJ1; 10 nucleotides agree with TRDD3. The J gene comes from matching the DNA to germline here; TCRdb lacks it. Germline V gives CDR1 TSWWSYY, CDR2 QGS. J was trimmed by 0 bases and V by 0 bases; bases with no gene match: 22. The CDR3 is 23 residues long. The DNA for the CDR3 is TGTGCTCTTGGGGAACTCGCCTTCCTTGGAACTGGGGGATCGCGGGGGTACACCGATAAACTCATCTTT. This codes for CALGELAFLGTGGSRGYTDKLIF.